This TCR beta chain originates from a study of tumor and adjacent non-tumor tissue in lung cancer. Background on the study: The patients, some ten men and roughly 5 women, were about 31 to 85 with stage I to III disease. General study findings and limits: Tumor TCR diversity, when higher, was linked to shorter survival. Tumor repertoires had a smaller top 100 clone share than normal lung.

The V and J ends lost 0 bases and 4 bases respectively, with 3 bases between them. Germline V lookup: CDR1 SGHNT, CDR2 YENEEA. There are 13 residues in the CDR3. The template was RNA from unsorted bulk tissue. This non-tumor lung sample came from over 3 cm beyond the tumor edge. This clonotype turned up a few times. The antigen remains undetermined. Three rounds of nested PCR, following a modified ARM-PCR protocol, produced the TCRbeta library. Each CDR3 protein gets one entry after TCRdb re-called the multiplex PCR reads with MiXCR. This table has over 100,000 distinct CDR3 sequences, about 61% appearing once.

The gene calls are TRBV11-3 and TRBJ2-2, with D unclear. This receptor was obtained from a man aged 55 to 70 with non-small cell lung cancer. Sequenced sample: distant non-tumor lung tissue. The CDR3 region is CASSLDFTGELFF. The CDR3 coding sequence is TGTGCCAGCAGCTTAGACTTCACCGGGGAGCTGTTTTTT.